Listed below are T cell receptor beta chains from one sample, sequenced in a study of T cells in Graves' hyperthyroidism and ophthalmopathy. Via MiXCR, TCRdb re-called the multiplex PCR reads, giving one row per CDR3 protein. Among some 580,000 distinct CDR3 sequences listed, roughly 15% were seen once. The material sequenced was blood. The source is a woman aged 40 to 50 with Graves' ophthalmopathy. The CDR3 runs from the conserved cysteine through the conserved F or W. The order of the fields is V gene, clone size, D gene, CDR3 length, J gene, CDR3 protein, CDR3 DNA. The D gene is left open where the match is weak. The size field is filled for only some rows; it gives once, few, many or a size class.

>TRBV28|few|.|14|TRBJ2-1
CACMDRTVLGEQFF
TGTGCCTGCATGGATAGGACAGTCTTAGGTGAGCAGTTCTTC
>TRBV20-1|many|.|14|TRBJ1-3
CSASHSVSGNTIYF
TGCAGTGCTAGTCACAGCGTCTCTGGAAACACCATATATTTT
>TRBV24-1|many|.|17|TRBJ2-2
CATSDLDSVGDTGELFF
TGTGCCACCAGTGACCTGGACAGCGTAGGAGACACCGGGGAGCTGTTTTTT
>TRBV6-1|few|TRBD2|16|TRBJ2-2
CASTRLAGASTGELFF
TGTGCCAGCACACGACTAGCGGGAGCTAGCACCGGGGAGCTGTTTTTT
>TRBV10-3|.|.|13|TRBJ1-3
CAIGTADVNTIYF
TGTGCCATCGGGACTGCTGACGTAAACACCATATATTTT
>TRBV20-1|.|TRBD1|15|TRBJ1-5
CSARDPGTGVQPQHF
TGCAGTGCTAGAGATCCCGGGACAGGGGTTCAGCCCCAGCATTTT
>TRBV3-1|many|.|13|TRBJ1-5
CASSQGGIQPQHF
TGTGCCAGCAGCCAAGGGGGCATACAGCCCCAGCATTTT
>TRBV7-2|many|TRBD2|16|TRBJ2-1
CASSLIGGGSYNEQFF
TGTGCCAGCAGCTTGATCGGCGGGGGCTCCTACAATGAGCAGTTCTTC
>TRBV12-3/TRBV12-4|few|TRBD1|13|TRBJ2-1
CASSIWDSNEQFF
TGTGCCAGCAGTATTTGGGACAGTAATGAGCAGTTCTTC
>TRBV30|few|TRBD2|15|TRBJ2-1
CAWSGGSSSYNEQFF
TGTGCCTGGAGCGGGGGGTCTTCGTCCTACAATGAGCAGTTCTTC
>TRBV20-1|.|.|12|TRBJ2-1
CSAGALVDEQFF
TGCAGTGCAGGGGCATTGGTCGATGAGCAGTTCTTC
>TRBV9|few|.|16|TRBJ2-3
CASSYYGGRGTDTQYF
TGTGCCAGCAGCTATTACGGCGGGCGGGGAACAGATACGCAGTATTTT
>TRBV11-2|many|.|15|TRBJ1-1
CASSLFSVPQTEAFF
TGTGCCAGCAGCTTATTTTCCGTGCCCCAAACTGAAGCTTTCTTT
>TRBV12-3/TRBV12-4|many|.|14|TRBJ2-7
CASSFSGPSGGQYF
TGTGCCAGCAGTTTTTCGGGACCCTCAGGCGGGCAGTACTTC
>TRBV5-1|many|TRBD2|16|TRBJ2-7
CASSSSGTSGSGEQYF
TGCGCCAGCAGCTCCTCCGGGACTAGCGGGAGCGGCGAGCAGTACTTC